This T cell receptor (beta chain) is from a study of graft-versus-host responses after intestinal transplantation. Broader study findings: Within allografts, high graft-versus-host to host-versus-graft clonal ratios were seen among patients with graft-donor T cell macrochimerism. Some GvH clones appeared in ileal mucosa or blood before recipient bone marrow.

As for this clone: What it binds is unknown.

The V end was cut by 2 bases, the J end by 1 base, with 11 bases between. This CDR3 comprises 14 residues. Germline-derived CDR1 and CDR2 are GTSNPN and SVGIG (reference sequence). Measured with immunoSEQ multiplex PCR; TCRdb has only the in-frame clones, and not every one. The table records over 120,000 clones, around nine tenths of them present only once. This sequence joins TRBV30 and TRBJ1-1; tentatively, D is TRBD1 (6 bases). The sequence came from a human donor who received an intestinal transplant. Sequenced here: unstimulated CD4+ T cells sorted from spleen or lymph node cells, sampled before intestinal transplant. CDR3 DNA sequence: TGTGCCTGGAGTTACAGGGAGAAGAACACTGAAGCTTTCTTT. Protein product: CAWSYREKNTEAFF.